This T cell receptor (beta chain) was identified in a study of shared clonotypes between healthy human individuals (TCRdb year 2020). Background on the whole study: A couple of women and three men aged 18 to 49 years were included in the cohort. Per donor, three plates each were used for CD4 naive and CD4 memory, two for CD8 naive, and one for CD8 memory. Different laboratories and diverse techniques were used to prepare libraries and sequence TCR repertoires, to increase sequencing depth and limit assay-specific biases. Between about 0.85 and 9.5 billion PBMCs per donor were obtained by leukapheresis. The study deeply sequenced blood TCR repertoires of five healthy adults to estimate repertoire size and the extent of clonotype sharing between individuals.

Healthy HIV-negative adults with no recently reported acute infections or vaccinations were included as donors. All donors were Caucasian adults living in Nashville, Tennessee, USA. CD4+ T cells were enriched by magnetic negative selection; naive cells were then positively selected on CD45RA, and the negative fraction formed the memory subset. Blood was collected by leukapheresis, and PBMCs were isolated by Ficoll-Histopaque density gradient centrifugation and then cryopreserved in liquid nitrogen vapor phase. Analytical flow cytometry was used to check the purity and quantity of each magnetically sorted T cell population. Each sorted fraction had its genomic DNA isolated and then quantified by UV absorbance on a Nanodrop 2000c. From its cysteine to its phenylalanine, the CDR3 spans 15 amino acids. This entry keeps only the CDR3 DNA: 45 bases, framed from base 1. Based on the germline V gene (reference sequence), the CDR1 and CDR2 sequences are LNHDA and SQIVND. V and J are truncated by 0 bases and 4 bases respectively, leaving an intervening sequence of 10 bases.

Using the deep immunoSEQ assay, TCR CDR3 regions were amplified from genomic DNA by multiplex PCR. For each cell subset, the extracted genomic DNA was distributed evenly across all wells of several immunoSEQ 96-well plates, and each plate served as one replicate. For sorted subsets, around 200 ng genomic DNA, equal to about 30,000 T cell genomes, was loaded into each replicate PCR. The purified libraries were quantified using a Qubit 3.0 fluorometer, sized with a Bioanalyzer 2100, and then quantified again using the KAPA Library Quantification kit. A separate single-read 150-cycle Illumina NextSeq 550 flow cell was used to sequence each immunoSEQ 96-well plate. Per the source publication's procedure: Because only junctional sequences without quality scores were contained in the immunoSEQ output, filtering matching that applied to full-length reads could not be performed. To assign V/J genes and CDR3, sequences were annotated using PyIR, a Python wrapper for IgBLAST v1.9, with IMGT germline references. Reads with weak V/J assignments (E-value above 1e-6), missing CDR3, stop codons, out-of-frame junctions, or ambiguous translated residues were removed. V3J clonotypes were defined as sequences sharing an identical inferred V gene, J gene, and CDR3 amino acid sequence. Percentage overlap between repertoires was computed as shared unique clonotypes divided by the size of the smaller repertoire. Richness of each repertoire was evaluated using RTK rarefaction, the Chao1 estimator, and Recon v2.1 estimates of unobserved clonotypes. For all TCRbeta clonotypes obtained by the gDNA method from a handful of donors, generation probabilities were computed with OLGA. TCRdb re-hosts the immuneACCESS table, in-frame sequences only. Its copies lack some clones; in the studies checked, an unresolved V gene accounts for under half of them, and the cause for the rest is not known. That table furnishes V, J and clone size, whereas the DNA furnished D and trimming. Recorded for this sample are approximately 530,000 clones; approximately 95% of them occurred a single time. The ten largest clones take up 0.055% to 0.075% of the sample.

Worth noting for this clone: Its specific antigen is unknown. No base quality values were provided; no much bigger clone lies one nucleotide off. This specimen includes other DNA sequences encoding the same CDR3.

What the study reported, not specific to this receptor: The genetic and exposure-history diversity represented was limited by the small number of donors. About 4.5% of naive CD4, 3.5% of naive CD8, around 2.3% of memory CD4, and about 0.4% of memory CD8 clonotypes were shared across several donors. Only blood was sampled, and tissue TCR repertoires likely differ from those in blood. Even with the large sequencing depth, rarefaction of the sorted-subset datasets indicated that sequencing was incomplete. Pairwise subsampling led to the expectation that sequencing depth would affect the degree of clonotype sharing among donors. Higher generation probabilities were observed for clonotypes shared by all four sorted-subset donors than for non-shared clonotypes. Larger estimated clonotype richness was generally found for naive subsets than for memory subsets.

Sequencing was done on a sample of naive CD4+ T cells sorted from blood. Per the publication, the cell subset or site label means: CD45RA+ positively selected. This clonotype was sampled from a woman in her thirties in good health. The rearrangement joined TRBV19 to TRBJ1-5, with a tentative D gene TRBD1 over 5 matching bases. The CDR3 protein: CASSIEGTVNQPQHF. The sequenced DNA is TGTGCCAGTAGTATAGAGGGGACGGTTAATCAGCCCCAGCATTTT.